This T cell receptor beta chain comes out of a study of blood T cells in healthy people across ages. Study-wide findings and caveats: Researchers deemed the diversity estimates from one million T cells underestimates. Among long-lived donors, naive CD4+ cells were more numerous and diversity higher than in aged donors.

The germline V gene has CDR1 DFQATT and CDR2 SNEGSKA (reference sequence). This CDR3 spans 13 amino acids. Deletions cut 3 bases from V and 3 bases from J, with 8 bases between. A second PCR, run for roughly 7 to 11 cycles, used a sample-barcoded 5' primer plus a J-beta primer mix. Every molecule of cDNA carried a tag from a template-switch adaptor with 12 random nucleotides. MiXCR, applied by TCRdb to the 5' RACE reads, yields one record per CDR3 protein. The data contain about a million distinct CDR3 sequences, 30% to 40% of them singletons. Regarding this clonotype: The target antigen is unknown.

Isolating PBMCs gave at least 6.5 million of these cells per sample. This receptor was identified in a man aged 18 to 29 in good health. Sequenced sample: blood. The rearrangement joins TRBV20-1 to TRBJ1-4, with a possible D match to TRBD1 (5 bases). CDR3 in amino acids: CSARDTANEKLFF. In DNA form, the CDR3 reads TGCAGTGCTAGGGACACCGCTAATGAAAAACTGTTTTTT.